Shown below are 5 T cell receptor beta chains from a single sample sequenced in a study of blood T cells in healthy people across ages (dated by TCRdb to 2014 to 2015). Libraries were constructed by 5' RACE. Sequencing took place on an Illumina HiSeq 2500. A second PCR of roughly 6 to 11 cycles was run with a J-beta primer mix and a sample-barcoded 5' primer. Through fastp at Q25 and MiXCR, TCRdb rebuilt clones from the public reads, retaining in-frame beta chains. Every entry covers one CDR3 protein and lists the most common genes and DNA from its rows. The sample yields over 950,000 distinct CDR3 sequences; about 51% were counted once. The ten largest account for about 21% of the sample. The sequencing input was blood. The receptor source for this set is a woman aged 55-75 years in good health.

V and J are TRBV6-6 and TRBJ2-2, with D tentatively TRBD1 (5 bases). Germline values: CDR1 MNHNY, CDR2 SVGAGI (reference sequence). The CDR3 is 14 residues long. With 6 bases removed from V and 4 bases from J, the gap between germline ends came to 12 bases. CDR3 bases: TGTGCCAGCAGACAGGACGGAAGCACCGGGGAGCTGTTTTTT. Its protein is CASRQDGSTGELFF.

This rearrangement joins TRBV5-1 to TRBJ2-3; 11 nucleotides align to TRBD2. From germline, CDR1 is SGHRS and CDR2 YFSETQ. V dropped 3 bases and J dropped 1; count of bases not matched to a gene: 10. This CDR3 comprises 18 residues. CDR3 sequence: CASSSSPGLAEGTDTQYF. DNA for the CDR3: TGCGCCAGCAGCTCATCCCCGGGACTAGCGGAGGGCACAGATACGCAGTATTTT.

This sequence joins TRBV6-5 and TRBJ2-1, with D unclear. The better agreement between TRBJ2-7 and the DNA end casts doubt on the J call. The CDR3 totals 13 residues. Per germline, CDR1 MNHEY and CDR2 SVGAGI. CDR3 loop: CASSPGRYNEQYF. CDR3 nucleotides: TGTGCCAGCAGCCCCGGGCGATACAATGAGCAGTACTTC.

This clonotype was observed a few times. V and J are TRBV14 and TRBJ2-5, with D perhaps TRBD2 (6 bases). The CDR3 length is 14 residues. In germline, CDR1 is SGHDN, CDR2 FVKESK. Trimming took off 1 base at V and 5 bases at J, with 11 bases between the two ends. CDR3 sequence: CASSQVTTSETQYF. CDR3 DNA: TGTGCCAGCAGCCAAGTAACGACTAGTGAGACCCAGTACTTC.

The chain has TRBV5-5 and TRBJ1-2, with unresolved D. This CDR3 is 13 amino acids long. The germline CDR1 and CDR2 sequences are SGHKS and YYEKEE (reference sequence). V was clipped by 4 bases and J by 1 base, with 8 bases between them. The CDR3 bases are TGTGCCAGCAGCCCACAGATTAACTATGGCTACACCTTC. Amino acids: CASSPQINYGYTF.